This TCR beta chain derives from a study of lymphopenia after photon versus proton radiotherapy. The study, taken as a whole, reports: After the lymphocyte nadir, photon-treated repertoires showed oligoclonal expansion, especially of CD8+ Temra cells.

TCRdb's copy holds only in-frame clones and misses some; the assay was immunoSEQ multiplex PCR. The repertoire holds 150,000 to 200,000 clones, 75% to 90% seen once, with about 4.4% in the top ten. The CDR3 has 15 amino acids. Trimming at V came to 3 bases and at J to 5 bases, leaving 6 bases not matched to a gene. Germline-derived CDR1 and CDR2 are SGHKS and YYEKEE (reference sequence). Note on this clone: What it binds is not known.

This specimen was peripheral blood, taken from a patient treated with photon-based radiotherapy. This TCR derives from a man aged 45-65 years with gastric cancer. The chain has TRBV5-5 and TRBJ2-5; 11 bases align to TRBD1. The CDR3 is CASSSDRGREETQYF. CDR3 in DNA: TGTGCCAGCAGCTCGGACAGGGGGCGGGAGGAGACCCAGTACTTC.